This T cell receptor beta chain was documented in a study of neurological immune-mediated disorders. The method for making cDNA was 5'RACE, and it used 10-nucleotide random UMIs. A single record per CDR3 protein comes from TCRdb applying MiXCR to the 5' RACE reads. This repertoire shows 50,000 or so distinct CDR3 sequences, roughly 13% found once; its top ten account for less than 5.5%. Whole-study results and caveats: Expanded clones shared no CDR3 amino acid sequences across subjects, suggesting private repertoires in all groups. Levels of TCR clonal expansion peaked in HTLV-1-associated myelopathy and reached their lowest in multiple sclerosis, under those of healthy controls.

This clonotype ranks as medium-sized. Its antigen is unidentified. Germline V gene data show CDR1 as MNHEY and CDR2 as SMNVEV (reference sequence). V lost 0 bases and J 3 bases, leaving 21 bases between the germline ends. The CDR3 spans 18 residues. Regarding time point: longitudinal time-point 2. PBMCs numbering 2 million and stored at -80 C yielded the unsorted libraries. This chain uses TRBV27 with TRBJ2-7; D is tentatively TRBD1 or TRBD2 (7 bases each). Sequenced: PBMCs. The receptor was derived from a male donor with HTLV-1-associated myelopathy (HAM/TSP). For the CDR3, the DNA is TGTGCCAGCAGTTTATCGGGGGGGCAGGATTCAGGGGGCTACGAGCAGTACTTC. Protein product: CASSLSGGQDSGGYEQYF.